The 29 T cell receptor beta chains listed next were all sequenced from one sample in a study of T cells in localized non-small cell lung cancer. Here immunoSEQ multiplex PCR was the method, and the copy in TCRdb shows in-frame clones only, minus some. This table holds approximately 35,000 clones, around 92% found once. Here the sequenced sample was peripheral blood, taken before any cancer treatment. The receptors come from a female donor older than 55 with stage I lung adenocarcinoma.

The chain combines TRBV27 with TRBJ1-5; D is unresolved. V was pared by 2 bases and J by 2 bases, with 13 bases between. The germline V gene has CDR1 MNHEY and CDR2 SMNVEV (reference sequence). The CDR3 consists of 16 residues. CDR3 DNA sequence: TGTGCCAGCAGTTTAAAAGGCGGACGTCGCAATCAGCCCCAGCATTTT. Encoded protein: CASSLKGGRRNQPQHF.

This clone was detected once. This rearrangement joins TRBV19 to TRBJ1-5, with a weak D call TRBD1 (5 bases). The V end was cut by 1 base, the J end by 7 bases, with 11 bases between. The CDR3 consists of 14 residues. Per germline, CDR1 LNHDA and CDR2 SQIVND (reference sequence). CDR3 coding DNA: TGTGCCAGTAGTATAGTAAGGGGCGACCAGCCCCAGCATTTT. Translation gives CASSIVRGDQPQHF.

V usage is TRBV4-1 and J usage is TRBJ2-7, with 11 bases fitting TRBD1. Per the germline V gene, CDR1 is MGHRA and CDR2 is YSYEKL. V was clipped by 4 bases and J by 5 bases; unmatched bases: 7. This CDR3 contains 15 residues. CDR3: CASSPRTGGLDEQYF. The CDR3 DNA sequence: TGCGCCAGCAGCCCCCGGACAGGGGGCCTCGACGAGCAGTACTTC.

The chain has TRBV6-6 and TRBJ2-1, with a weak D call TRBD1 (6 bases). The CDR3 sequence is 12 residues long. Looked up from germline, CDR1 is MNHNY and CDR2 is SVGAGI (reference sequence). V was shortened by 10 bases and J by 7 bases, with 14 bases between the two germline ends. The CDR3 DNA follows: TGTGCCACTTCCCCAGGGGTAAATGAGCAGTTCTTC. It encodes CATSPGVNEQFF.

A word on this clone: One end of the junction fails to match germline, which may point to a read error. The V call is TRBV5-3, the J call TRBJ2-3; the D gene could be TRBD1 or TRBD2 (5 bases each). TRBV5-3 is labeled an ORF, and its function is uncertain. This CDR3 is built from 14 residues. CDR3 nucleotide sequence: TGTGCCAGCAGCTTGGGGCTAGCAGGAGATACGCAGTATTTT. Translation: CASSLGLAGDTQYF.

This clone was observed a handful of times. The V and J genes are TRBV28 and TRBJ2-5; D unresolved. Trimming shortened V by 4 bases and J by 3 bases, and 12 bases separated the two germline ends. The CDR3 runs 14 residues. CDR1 is MDHEN, CDR2 SYDVKM, per germline. The CDR3 DNA reads as TGTGCCAGCAGTTCTATCCCTCTGAAAGAGACCCAGTACTTC. It translates to CASSSIPLKETQYF.

The chain has TRBV12-5 and TRBJ1-2, with 8 bases matching TRBD1. V trimming: 8 bases; J trimming: 1 base; junction bases outside the gene matches: 15. The CDR3 has 17 residues. Germline CDR1 LGHNT, CDR2 FRNRAP. This CDR3 is CASWVTGESVVNYGYTF. The CDR3 DNA is TGTGCTAGTTGGGTGACAGGGGAGAGCGTGGTTAACTATGGCTACACCTTC.

This chain uses TRBV9 with TRBJ2-3, with TRBD1 matching 7 bases. J lost 4 bases, V lost 4 bases, and 9 bases had no gene match. The CDR3 covers 15 residues. Germline V gives CDR1 SGDLS, CDR2 YYNGEE. CDR3 loop: CASSRGPQGPDTQYF. The CDR3 nucleotides read TGTGCCAGCAGCAGAGGACCACAGGGGCCAGATACGCAGTATTTT.

With respect to this clone: One junction end disagrees with the germline gene, perhaps due to a read error. This chain joins TRBV7-2 and TRBJ2-5; D gene unclear. The CDR3 is made up of 14 amino acids. Germline V gives CDR1 SGHTA, CDR2 FQGNSA. The CDR3 DNA reads TGTGCCAGCAGTTTAGGAACGGCATCGGAGACCCAGTACTTC. It translates to CASSLGTASETQYF.

The rearrangement links TRBV6-1 to TRBJ1-2, with a tentative D call TRBD1 (5 bases). CDR1 MNHNS and CDR2 SASEGT come from the germline V gene. V lost 7 bases to trimming and J lost 5 bases, with 17 bases between them. The CDR3 is 14 amino acids. The CDR3 protein is CASMPGDRAYGYTF. The CDR3 nucleotides read TGTGCCAGCATGCCGGGGGATCGGGCTTATGGCTACACCTTC.

This clone is a singleton in its sample. This rearrangement joins TRBV30 to TRBJ1-5; possible D gene TRBD1, 6 bases. Trimming took 2 bases from V and 9 from J, leaving 23 bases between them. The CDR3 length is 16 residues. CDR1 and CDR2 (germline): GTSNPN, SVGIG (reference sequence). This CDR3 reads CAWSLPAQGPLRPQHF. The DNA for the CDR3 is TGTGCCTGGAGTCTACCGGCACAGGGCCCTTTAAGGCCCCAGCATTTT.

The chain links TRBV15 to TRBJ2-2; 7 bases align to TRBD1. The junction had 11 bases not matched to a gene; V was cut back by 9 bases and J by 4 bases. The CDR3 extends over 15 amino acids. Germline CDR1 reads LNHNV; CDR2 reads YYDKDF (reference sequence). In nucleotides, the CDR3 is TGTGCCACGGCTCCCTCGACAGGGCGCACCGGGGAGCTGTTTTTT. Its translation: CATAPSTGRTGELFF.

Only one count was recorded for this clone. The chain joins TRBV30 to TRBJ1-6; no firm D call. CDR1 and CDR2 (germline): GTSNPN, SVGIG (reference sequence). This CDR3 has 14 residues. V was clipped by 1 base and J by 5 bases, with 9 bases between them. Written as DNA, the CDR3 is TGTGCCTGGAGTGCCGGCGGGAATAATTCACCCCTCCACTTT. The encoded protein is CAWSAGGNNSPLHF.

The chain joins TRBV12-5 to TRBJ1-4; TRBD1 matches 10 bases. V was clipped by 6 bases and J by 4 bases; unmatched bases: 2. The germline gives CDR1 LGHNT, CDR2 FRNRAP. This CDR3 comprises 14 residues. CDR3 residues: CASGWTGGNEKLFF. The CDR3 region has the DNA TGTGCTAGTGGGTGGACAGGGGGTAATGAAAAACTGTTTTTT. Full variable domain (remainder filled in from reference TRBV12-5 and TRBJ1-4): DARVTQTPRHKVTEMGQEVTMRCQPILGHNTVFWYRQTMMQGLELLAYFRNRAPLDDSGMPKDRFSAEMPDATLATLKIQPSEPRDSAVYFCASGWTGGNEKLFFGSGTQLSVL.

This chain joins TRBV7-3 and TRBJ1-1, with a weak D call TRBD1 (5 bases). The CDR3 contains 13 residues. CDR1 is SGHTA and CDR2 is FQGTGA in the germline V gene. Trimming stripped 2 bases from V and 5 bases from J, with 9 bases between. Here the CDR3 reads CASSLVRATEAFF. CDR3 coding DNA: TGTGCCAGCAGCTTAGTCAGGGCAACTGAAGCTTTCTTT. The full variable domain, completed using reference TRBV7-3 and TRBJ1-1, is GAGVSQTPSNKVTEKGKYVELRCDPISGHTALYWYRQSLGQGPEFLIYFQGTGAADDSGLPNDRFFAVRPEGSVSTLKIQRTERGDSAVYLCASSLVRATEAFFGQGTRLTVV.

The V call is TRBV30, the J call TRBJ1-5; the D gene is possibly TRBD1 (6 bases). V was pared by 5 bases and J by 1 base, with 18 bases between. Germline V CDR1 and CDR2: GTSNPN, SVGIG (reference sequence). CDR3 length: 16 residues. CDR3 DNA: TGTGCCTGGGGGCCGCCGGGACATCGAAGCAATCAGCCCCAGCATTTT. Its protein is CAWGPPGHRSNQPQHF. Supplemented by reference TRBV30 and TRBJ1-5, the full variable domain reads SQTIHQWPATLVQPVGSPLSLECTVEGTSNPNLYWYRQAAGRGLQLLFYSVGIGQISSEVPQNLSASRPQDRQFILSSKKLLLSDSGFYLCAWGPPGHRSNQPQHFGDGTRLSIL.

This chain connects TRBV29-1 to TRBJ1-1; 7 bases fit TRBD1. Looked up from germline, CDR1 is SQVTM and CDR2 is ANQGSEA. This CDR3 spans 13 amino acids. V gave up 6 bases and J gave up 5 bases; unmatched junction bases: 9. The CDR3 is CSVRRGTETEAFF. The CDR3 region has the DNA TGCAGCGTCCGACGCGGGACAGAGACTGAAGCTTTCTTT. Using reference TRBV29-1 and TRBJ1-1 for the parts outside the CDR3, the full variable domain is SAVISQKPSRDICQRGTSLTIQCQVDSQVTMMFWYRQQPGQSLTLIATANQGSEATYESGFVIDKFPISRPNLTFSTLTVSNMSPEDSSIYLCSVRRGTETEAFFGQGTRLTVV.

This clone came up a few times. V usage is TRBV6-1 and J usage is TRBJ2-3, with D possibly matching TRBD1 (6 bases). CDR3 size: 14 residues. Germline assignment: CDR1 MNHNS and CDR2 SASEGT. V lost 8 bases to trimming and J lost 2 bases, with 14 bases between them. The CDR3: CASLSHRVTDTQYF. CDR3 nucleotides: TGTGCCAGCCTATCTCACAGGGTCACAGATACGCAGTATTTT.

This clone has a single count. The V gene is TRBV10-2, the J gene TRBJ2-3; the D gene is possibly TRBD2 (5 bases). Between the trimmed V and J ends, which lost 4 bases and 3 bases, there was a span of 11 bases. The germline V gene encodes CDR1 WSHSY and CDR2 SAAADI. The CDR3 covers 14 residues. The CDR3 loop reads CASSVVSGTDTQYF. CDR3 nucleotides: TGCGCCAGCAGTGTGGTATCGGGAACAGATACGCAGTATTTT.

The chain links TRBV6-5 to TRBJ2-7, with D unresolved. The germline CDR1 and CDR2 sequences are MNHEY and SVGAGI. The CDR3 runs to 12 residues. V dropped 5 bases and J dropped 5 bases, with 10 bases sitting between them. DNA for the CDR3: TGTGCCAGCAGTCGCGACAATAACGAGCAGTACTTC. It codes for CASSRDNNEQYF.

The chain carries TRBV28 and TRBJ1-2, with unresolved D. Trimming took 5 bases from V and 0 from J, leaving 4 bases between them. In germline, CDR1 is MDHEN, CDR2 SYDVKM. This CDR3 has 12 amino acids. In DNA, the CDR3 is TGTGCCAGCAGTAAGGCTAACTATGGCTACACCTTC. It specifies CASSKANYGYTF.

The chain recombines TRBV7-6 with TRBJ2-1; TRBD2 matches at 7 bases. This CDR3 has 17 amino acids. Looked up from germline, CDR1 is SGHVS and CDR2 is FNYEAQ. Trimming removed 0 bases from V and 0 bases from J; junction bases left unmatched: 5. The CDR3 region is CASSLAASGSSYNEQFF. The CDR3 nucleotides are TGTGCCAGCAGCTTAGCTGCTAGCGGTAGCTCCTACAATGAGCAGTTCTTC. Looking up the rest from reference TRBV7-6 and TRBJ2-1 gives the full variable domain: GAGVSQSPRYKVTKRGQDVALRCDPISGHVSLYWYRQALGQGPEFLTYFNYEAQQDKSGLPNDRFSAERPEGSISTLTIQRTEQRDSAMYRCASSLAASGSSYNEQFFGPGTRLTVL.

This chain joins TRBV5-6 and TRBJ1-5; a weak D match, TRBD1 (6 bases). Trimming pared 4 bases from V and 3 bases from J, leaving 14 bases between. Germline assignment: CDR1 SGHDT and CDR2 YYEEEE. The CDR3 loop spans 15 amino acids. For the CDR3, the DNA is TGTGCCAGCAGCACAGGGTTATCGCACAATCAGCCCCAGCATTTT. It is translated as CASSTGLSHNQPQHF.

The chain uses TRBV9 and TRBJ2-5; TRBD2 aligns across 9 bases. Germline V gene data show CDR1 as SGDLS and CDR2 as YYNGEE. The CDR3 covers 16 residues. Trimming took 2 bases from V and 5 from J; bases not matched to a gene: 10. CDR3 bases: TGTGCCAGCAGCGTGGGCGGGGGGGCTAGGAGGGAGACCCAGTACTTC. Translated, it gives CASSVGGGARRETQYF.

The rearrangement links TRBV6-6 to TRBJ1-2; D not certain. The V gene's germline CDR1 is MNHNY and CDR2 SVGAGI (reference sequence). V lost 5 bases and J 8 bases, leaving 9 bases between the germline ends. The CDR3 consists of 11 residues. This chain's CDR3 is CASSKTGGYTF. DNA for the CDR3: TGTGCCAGCAGTAAGACCGGCGGCTACACCTTC.

The CDR3 is CASSAYSGGENTIYF. CDR3 DNA sequence: TGTGCCAGCAGTGCCTACTCAGGGGGCGAAAACACCATATATTTT. The chain carries TRBV6-1 and TRBJ1-3; 8 bases line up with TRBD1. After removal of 4 bases from V and 6 bases from J, the junction contained 8 bases not matched to a gene. Per the germline V gene, CDR1 is MNHNS and CDR2 is SASEGT. CDR3 length equals 15 residues.

The J gene is TRBJ2-1, the V gene TRBV7-8, with TRBD2 identical over 8 bases. V dropped 0 bases and J dropped 0; count of bases not matched to a gene: 10. Germline lookup yields CDR1 SGHVS and CDR2 FQNEAQ. The CDR3 length is 19 residues. The CDR3: CASSLAASGFASSYNEQFF. CDR3 DNA sequence: TGTGCCAGCAGCTTAGCGGCTAGCGGGTTTGCGAGCTCCTACAATGAGCAGTTCTTC.

On this clone: An end of the junction does not agree with germline; a read error may underlie this. V and J are TRBV7-8 and TRBJ2-1; 10 nucleotides agree with TRBD2. The length of the CDR3 is 17 residues. CDR1 SGHVS and CDR2 FQNEAQ come from the germline V gene. The CDR3 protein is CASRLETLAGDYNEQFF. The CDR3 DNA reads TGTGCCAGCAGGTTAGAGACCCTAGCGGGGGATTACAATGAGCAGTTCTTC.

The chain links TRBV9 to TRBJ2-7; D is perhaps TRBD2 (5 bases). Germline-derived CDR1 and CDR2 are SGDLS and YYNGEE. This CDR3 spans 15 amino acids. V dropped 0 bases and J dropped 3 bases, with 13 bases sitting between them. In DNA form, the CDR3 reads TGTGCCAGCAGCGTAGTCCCCACGAGCGGCTACGAGCAGTACTTC. Protein sequence: CASSVVPTSGYEQYF.